The present entry profiles one TCR beta chain with its context. Clones were read by immunoSEQ multiplex PCR, and TCRdb kept only the in-frame ones, dropping some. The profile covers 630,000 or so clones, with around 87% appearing a single time and over 0.008% taken by the ten largest. The entry originates in a study of shared T cell receptors in the human thymus. Germline V gives CDR1 MNHNS, CDR2 SASEGT. V was trimmed by 7 bases and J by 3 bases, leaving 19 bases between them. The CDR3 length is 15 residues. These data also featured in a second study, about human thymus T cells.

The TCR originated in a boy in the first two years of life with a congenital heart defect. The specimen sequenced was thymocytes. J is TRBJ2-7 and V is TRBV6-1; no clear D gene. The CDR3, as DNA: TGTGCCAGCAAACTGAGAACAGATGACCTCTACGAGCAGTACTTC. This translates into CASKLRTDDLYEQYF.